The rows below give T cell receptor beta chains drawn from one sample of a study of regulatory T cells in long-lasting Graves disease. TCRdb ran MiXCR on the multiplex PCR reads and lists one entry per CDR3 protein. The sample shows around 450,000 distinct CDR3 sequences, 15% of them seen only once. The same sample was also studied in work on T cells in Graves' hyperthyroidism and ophthalmopathy.

The material was peripheral blood mononuclear cells (PBMCs), obtained at new diagnosis, from a patient treated with antithyroid drugs. These receptors were taken from a woman aged 40 to 50 with Graves disease. Both conserved end residues are part of each CDR3. A D gene is named only where the DNA matches it firmly. Clone size is shown for a subset of rows, as once, few, many or a class of expanded clone.

abundance	v_gene	d_gene	j_gene	CDR3aa	CDR3nt
few	TRBV28	NA	TRBJ1-2	CASSPGLGGIVGYTF	TGTGCCAGCAGTCCGGGACTGGGTGGTATAGTTGGCTACACCTTC
many	TRBV28	NA	TRBJ2-1	CASSWENSGYNEQFF	TGTGCCAGCAGCTGGGAAAATAGCGGCTACAATGAGCAGTTCTTC
few	TRBV5-5	TRBD1	TRBJ1-1	CASSWPTGMDTEAFF	TGTGCCAGCAGCTGGCCGACAGGGATGGACACTGAAGCTTTCTTT
NA	TRBV27	NA	TRBJ1-5	CASSSAGSSNQPQHF	TGTGCCAGCAGTTCGGCAGGGAGCAGCAATCAGCCCCAGCATTTT
few	TRBV18	NA	TRBJ1-1	CASSLGTEGTEAFF	TGTGCCAGCTCACTCGGGACGGAGGGCACTGAAGCTTTCTTT
many	TRBV27	NA	TRBJ1-6	CASSLDRLSPLHF	TGTGCCAGCAGTTTAGACAGACTCTCACCCCTCCACTTT
many	TRBV28	NA	TRBJ1-1	CASTLHNALTEAFF	TGTGCCAGCACCCTACACAACGCTTTAACTGAAGCTTTCTTT
many	TRBV28	TRBD1	TRBJ2-5	CASSLRTGGLKETQYF	TGTGCCAGCAGTTTAAGGACAGGGGGGTTAAAAGAGACCCAGTACTTC
many	TRBV7-2	TRBD1	TRBJ2-2	CASSSLGGGTGELFF	TGTGCCAGCAGCTCGTTAGGGGGCGGGACCGGGGAGCTGTTTTTT
few	TRBV20-1	NA	TRBJ1-2	CSAPRTANYGYTF	TGCAGTGCACCGAGGACAGCGAACTATGGCTACACCTTC
once	TRBV12-3/TRBV12-4	TRBD1	TRBJ1-2	CASRPRGHGYTF	TGTGCCAGCAGACCGAGGGGGCATGGCTACACCTTC
many	TRBV5-1	NA	TRBJ2-3	CASSLERGPTDTQYF	TGCGCCAGCAGCTTGGAACGGGGCCCCACAGATACGCAGTATTTT
many	TRBV12-3/TRBV12-4	NA	TRBJ2-7	CASSFLAYEQYF	TGTGCCAGCAGTTTCTTGGCCTACGAGCAGTACTTC
NA	TRBV19	NA	TRBJ2-7	CASSIGRGQSHEQYF	TGTGCCAGTAGTATAGGGCGGGGACAAAGCCACGAGCAGTACTTC
many	TRBV28	NA	TRBJ1-1	CASSLLNGYKNTEAFF	TGTGCCAGCAGTTTATTGAACGGATACAAGAACACTGAAGCTTTCTTT
NA	TRBV27	TRBD1	TRBJ1-6	CATDSRDRVERSPLHF	TGTGCCACCGACTCGCGGGACAGGGTGGAAAGATCACCCCTCCACTTT
NA	TRBV27	TRBD1	TRBJ1-2	CASSRTQDRHEGHTF	TGTGCCAGCAGCCGCACCCAGGACAGGCATGAGGGTCACACCTTC
many	TRBV30	NA	TRBJ1-1	CAWSVSRETEAFF	TGTGCCTGGAGTGTATCGAGGGAAACTGAAGCTTTCTTT
many	TRBV10-3	NA	TRBJ2-2	CAISALGHQVSGELFF	TGTGCCATCAGCGCGCTGGGACACCAAGTTAGCGGGGAGCTGTTTTTT
NA	TRBV29-1	NA	TRBJ2-7	CSVEDHGGFEQYF	TGCAGCGTTGAAGATCATGGAGGGTTTGAGCAGTACTTC
NA	TRBV7-3	NA	TRBJ2-6	CASSLRVGPSGANVLAF	TGTGCCAGCAGCTTACGGGTGGGACCCTCTGGGGCCAACGTCCTGGCTTTC
many	TRBV12-3/TRBV12-4	NA	TRBJ1-2	CATGGSRNGYTF	TGTGCCACCGGTGGTAGTCGGAATGGCTACACCTTC
few	TRBV7-2	NA	TRBJ1-5	CASSLAPRGVGRVGQPQHF	TGTGCCAGCAGCTTAGCCCCCCGGGGCGTAGGGCGCGTGGGGCAGCCCCAGCATTTT
few	TRBV12-3/TRBV12-4	TRBD2	TRBJ2-3	CASSQAGVADTQYF	TGTGCCAGCAGTCAAGCGGGAGTAGCAGATACGCAGTATTTT
many	TRBV20-1	NA	TRBJ2-3	CSARDRAGITDTQYF	TGCAGTGCTAGAGATAGGGCAGGGATCACAGATACGCAGTATTTT
few	TRBV7-9	TRBD1	TRBJ1-1	CASSSQGVNTEAFF	TGTGCCAGCAGCTCCCAGGGGGTTAACACTGAAGCTTTCTTT
many	TRBV5-1	NA	TRBJ2-7	CASREGTSYEQYF	TGCGCCAGCAGAGAAGGAACCTCCTACGAGCAGTACTTC
NA	TRBV30	NA	TRBJ1-3	CARTGLSGNTIYF	TGTGCCCGTACAGGGCTCTCTGGAAACACCATATATTTT
few	TRBV9	TRBD1	TRBJ2-5	CASSVAQGAPRETQYF	TGTGCCAGCAGCGTAGCCCAGGGGGCTCCACGGGAGACCCAGTACTTC
many	TRBV6-5	TRBD2	TRBJ2-7	CASSYRTTSGRTYEQYF	TGTGCCAGCAGTTACAGAACGACTAGCGGGAGGACCTACGAGCAGTACTTC
NA	TRBV28	NA	TRBJ1-4	CASSPSGRGVEKLFF	TGTGCCAGCAGCCCGTCGGGCAGGGGAGTTGAAAAACTGTTTTTT
NA	TRBV28	NA	TRBJ1-1	CASSLGSRSEAFF	TGTGCCAGCAGTTTAGGCTCGCGCTCTGAAGCTTTCTTT
NA	TRBV6-1	NA	TRBJ2-2	CASSEGRGFGELFF	TGTGCCAGCAGTGAAGGGAGGGGGTTCGGGGAGCTGTTTTTT
NA	TRBV5-1	TRBD2	TRBJ2-3	CASVANAGGTDTQYF	TGCGCCAGCGTCGCGAACGCGGGGGGCACAGATACGCAGTATTTT
NA	TRBV28	NA	TRBJ2-6	CASSDLVLFPGANVLTF	TGTGCCAGCAGCGATTTAGTTCTCTTCCCTGGGGCCAACGTCCTGACTTTC
few	TRBV28	NA	TRBJ1-1	CASSSSGTGRMPAFF	NA
many	TRBV28	NA	TRBJ1-2	CASSSPTTDGYTF	TGTGCCAGCAGTTCACCAACCACAGATGGCTACACCTTC
few	TRBV3-1	NA	TRBJ1-1	CASSQHRGKFTEAFF	TGTGCCAGCAGCCAGCATCGCGGTAAATTCACTGAAGCTTTCTTT
many	TRBV29-1	NA	TRBJ2-7	CSVEGSQGKVGQYF	TGCAGCGTTGAAGGGTCCCAGGGGAAGGTTGGGCAGTACTTC
once	TRBV20-1	TRBD2	TRBJ2-1	CSAREPGLAGEGPYNEQFF	TGCAGTGCTAGAGAACCGGGACTAGCGGGAGAGGGGCCATACAATGAGCAGTTCTTC
many	TRBV5-8	NA	TRBJ2-7	CASSPSENYEQYF	TGTGCCAGCAGCCCCTCCGAGAACTACGAGCAGTACTTC
few	TRBV3-1	NA	TRBJ2-7	CASSHASGPYEQYF	TGTGCCAGCAGCCATGCATCCGGTCCGTACGAGCAGTACTTC
few	TRBV4-2	NA	TRBJ1-2	CASSQDPGRYGYTF	TGTGCCAGCAGCCAAGATCCAGGGCGCTATGGCTACACCTTC
few	TRBV4-1	NA	TRBJ2-1	CASSRYIAESSYNEQFF	TGCGCCAGCAGCCGGTACATAGCGGAAAGCTCCTACAATGAGCAGTTCTTC
many	TRBV28	TRBD2	TRBJ2-5	CASRGSGRGEETQYF	TGTGCCAGCAGGGGAAGCGGGAGGGGAGAAGAGACCCAGTACTTC
many	TRBV7-2	TRBD1	TRBJ1-5	CASSLATGPTQPQHF	TGTGCCAGCAGCCTAGCGACAGGGCCCACTCAGCCCCAGCATTTT
NA	TRBV19	NA	TRBJ2-7	CASSITSWSYEQYF	TGTGCCAGTAGTATCACTAGTTGGTCCTACGAGCAGTACTTC
many	TRBV9	TRBD2	TRBJ2-5	CASGAAGGRETQYF	TGTGCCAGCGGCGCAGCGGGAGGCCGGGAGACCCAGTACTTC
NA	TRBV7-2	NA	TRBJ1-2	CASSPGAASYGYTF	TGTGCCAGCAGCCCTGGGGCGGCGTCTTATGGCTACACCTTC
medium-sized	TRBV28	TRBD2	TRBJ2-7	CASSLLASGTTVYEQYF	TGTGCCAGCAGTTTATTGGCTAGCGGGACCACGGTCTACGAGCAGTACTTC
NA	TRBV5-6	NA	TRBJ2-1	CASSLLGETHNEQFF	TGTGCCAGCAGCTTGTTGGGGGAGACACACAATGAGCAGTTCTTC
NA	TRBV25-1	NA	TRBJ1-4	CASSDGEKLFF	TGTGCCAGCAGTGACGGGGAAAAACTGTTTTTT
many	TRBV2	NA	TRBJ2-7	CASSEERAQTYEQYF	TGTGCCAGCAGTGAAGAGAGGGCGCAGACCTACGAGCAGTACTTC